A selection of T cell receptor beta chains follows, all from one sample in a study of OX40 agonist ivuxolimab in advanced cancers. Method: immunoSEQ multiplex PCR; TCRdb's copy keeps in-frame clones and lacks some. The sample lists roughly 81,000 clones, approximately 85% seen once, with less than 6% in the top ten. The sample was CD4+ or CD8+ T cells sorted from blood, taken in a trial of the OX40 agonist ivuxolimab. All receptors come from an adult with an advanced solid tumor such as melanoma, head and neck, liver or kidney cancer. The CDR3 runs from the conserved cysteine through the conserved F or W. D genes are given only for firm matches. Part of the rows lack a size; the others show once, few, many or a class for expanded clones.

V	J	size	D	DNA	CDR3
TRBV19	TRBJ1-6	NA	NA	TGTGCCAGAAAACAGTTCTCCTATAATTCACCCCTCCACTTT	CARKQFSYNSPLHF
TRBV28	TRBJ2-7	NA	NA	TGTGCCAGCAGTACCAGGACAGTCTCCTACGAGCAGTACTTC	CASSTRTVSYEQYF
TRBV4-2	TRBJ2-7	once	NA	TGTGCCAGCAGCTCGAGCGCGCTAGCATCCTACGAGCAGTACTTC	CASSSSALASYEQYF
TRBV9	TRBJ2-1	NA	TRBD2	TGTGCCAGCAGCCCCGGACTAGCGGGTTACAATGAGCAGTTCTTC	CASSPGLAGYNEQFF
TRBV30	TRBJ1-2	NA	NA	TGTGCCTGGAGTGTATTCGGGTTGGGGGAGGGTAACTATGGCTACACCTTC	CAWSVFGLGEGNYGYTF
TRBV11-2	TRBJ2-7	NA	TRBD2	TGTGCCAGCAGACCTGGGACTAGCGGGAGTAAGCAGTACTTC	CASRPGTSGSKQYF
TRBV5-1	TRBJ2-7	NA	NA	TGCGCCAGCAGCTCGGGACGGTGGGATCGCGAGCAGTACTTC	CASSSGRWDREQYF
TRBV29-1	TRBJ2-3	NA	NA	TGCAGCTTTGGGGCAGCCTTGGGCACAGATACGCAGTATTTT	CSFGAALGTDTQYF
TRBV6-6	TRBJ1-2	NA	NA	TGTGCCAGCAGTTACTCATCAGGGAACTATGGCTACACCTTC	CASSYSSGNYGYTF
TRBV5-8	TRBJ1-2	NA	TRBD1	TGTGCCAGCAGCTTGGAAGGCAGGGGGCAGAGTGGCTACACCTTC	CASSLEGRGQSGYTF
TRBV15	TRBJ1-5	once	TRBD1	TGTGCCACCAGCAGAGATCCGAGGACAGGGGGCAATCAGCCCCAGCATTTT	CATSRDPRTGGNQPQHF
TRBV9	TRBJ2-2	NA	NA	TGTGCCAGCAGCCCCGGAAGGGGGTCATACACCGGGGAGCTGTTTTTT	CASSPGRGSYTGELFF
TRBV5-1	TRBJ2-7	NA	NA	TGCGCCAGCAGCACGAGAACGGGGGCCGACTACGAGCAGTACTTC	CASSTRTGADYEQYF
TRBV7-3	TRBJ1-5	NA	NA	TGTGCCAGCAGCTTAGTGCGGGGCAATCAGCCCCAGCATTTT	CASSLVRGNQPQHF
TRBV5-8	TRBJ1-2	NA	NA	TGTGCCAGCAGCTTGGGGGGCGGAGGCTACACCTTC	CASSLGGGGYTF
TRBV5-6	TRBJ2-7	NA	NA	TGTGCCAGCAGCTCAAGACGGGCGAGCTCCTACGAGCAGTACTTC	CASSSRRASSYEQYF
TRBV7-8	TRBJ1-5	NA	NA	TGTGCCAGCAGCCCGCTCCGCGGTTATAGCAATCAGCCCCAGCATTTT	CASSPLRGYSNQPQHF
TRBV5-1	TRBJ1-1	NA	TRBD1	TGCGCCAGCAGCCCAGGGGACAGCTTGAACACTGAAGCTTTCTTT	CASSPGDSLNTEAFF
TRBV2	TRBJ2-6	NA	TRBD2	TGTGCCAGCAGGTGGGGGGGTACCGGGGCCAACGTCCTGACTTTC	CASRWGGTGANVLTF
TRBV5-1	TRBJ2-2	NA	TRBD2	TGCGCCAGCAGCCGCGGGACTAGCGGGACGGGCACCGGGGAGCTGTTTTTT	CASSRGTSGTGTGELFF
TRBV19	TRBJ2-6	NA	NA	TGTGCCAGTAGCGACCACGGGACACCCTCTGGGGCCAACGTCCTGACTTTC	CASSDHGTPSGANVLTF
TRBV11-2	TRBJ1-5	NA	TRBD1	TGTGCCAGCAGCACTGGACAGGGACGTCAGCCCCAGCATTTT	CASSTGQGRQPQHF
TRBV7-9	TRBJ1-5	NA	NA	TGTGCCAGCAGCTTAGGTGGGGGGCAAGGGAATCAGCCCCAGCATTTT	CASSLGGGQGNQPQHF
TRBV7-2	TRBJ2-7	NA	NA	TGTGCCAGCGGGACAACGGGGTCCGACGAGCAGTACTTC	CASGTTGSDEQYF
TRBV9	TRBJ1-1	once	NA	TGTGCCAGCAGCGTACATTCCGGGGGGCAAGGGAACACTGAAGCTTTCTTT	CASSVHSGGQGNTEAFF
TRBV2	TRBJ1-1	NA	TRBD1	TGTGCCAGCACTTTACAGGGGGCGGCCTTAAACACTGAAGCTTTCTTT	CASTLQGAALNTEAFF
TRBV18	TRBJ2-7	once	TRBD2	TGTGCCAGCTCATCTTTAGCGGGAGGTTACGAGCAGTACTTC	CASSSLAGGYEQYF
TRBV7-9	TRBJ2-1	NA	NA	TGTGCCAGCAGCTTAGAGGTAAATGAGCAGTTCTTC	CASSLEVNEQFF
TRBV27	TRBJ1-2	NA	NA	TGTGCCAGCAGTCCTCCGGGGGTCAGCTATGGCTACACCTTC	CASSPPGVSYGYTF
TRBV30	TRBJ1-1	NA	NA	TGTGCCTGGGGACAGAACACTGAAGCTTTCTTT	CAWGQNTEAFF
TRBV5-1	TRBJ2-7	NA	TRBD2	TGCGCCAGCAGTTCCGGGACTAGCGGAAGCAGGAACGAGCAGTACTTC	CASSSGTSGSRNEQYF
TRBV6-5	TRBJ2-5	NA	TRBD2	TGTGCCAGCAGTTGGCGGGAGTGGGAGACCCAGTACTTC	CASSWREWETQYF
TRBV9	TRBJ1-2	NA	NA	TGTGCCAGCAGCGTAAACGGCCGGAACGGGAACTATGGCTACACCTTC	CASSVNGRNGNYGYTF
TRBV4-2	TRBJ2-2	NA	NA	TGTGCCAGCAGCCGACTCTTGGCCAGCGAGAACACCGGGGAGCTGTTTTTT	CASSRLLASENTGELFF
TRBV9	TRBJ1-5	NA	NA	TGTGCCAGCAGCGCCGGCGTTGGGCCCCAGCATTTT	CASSAGVGPQHF
TRBV5-1	TRBJ1-3	NA	NA	TGCGCCAGCAGCTTGGCCGGCGCCTCTGGAAACACCATATATTTT	CASSLAGASGNTIYF
TRBV6-1	TRBJ2-1	few	NA	TGTGCCAGCAGTTCCGGGCTTCGGGAAGGTGAGCAGTTCTTC	CASSSGLREGEQFF
TRBV27	TRBJ1-2	NA	NA	TGTGCCAGCAGTCCCCTAGCGCCGGGAAACTATGGCTACACCTTC	CASSPLAPGNYGYTF
TRBV19	TRBJ2-1	NA	TRBD2	TGTGCCAGTAGTATCGCGGGGGGGCCCTCCAATGAGCAGTTCTTC	CASSIAGGPSNEQFF
TRBV9	TRBJ1-1	NA	NA	TGTGCCAGCAGCGTAGGGGACACTGAAGCTTTCTTT	CASSVGDTEAFF
TRBV4-1	TRBJ1-4	NA	TRBD1	TGCGCCAGCAGCGACAGGGGGTCTGAAAAACTGTTTTTT	CASSDRGSEKLFF
TRBV7-8	TRBJ2-7	few	TRBD1	TGTGCCAGCAGCCCCTACAGACAGGGGGCGATGTACGAGCAGTACTTC	CASSPYRQGAMYEQYF
TRBV2	TRBJ2-7	NA	NA	TGTGCCAGCAGCGAGGGGGGCAGAAGGCAGAAGCAGTACTTC	CASSEGGRRQKQYF
TRBV12-5	TRBJ1-1	NA	NA	TGTGCTAGTGGTCCAGACGGGGGGAACACTGAAGCTTTCTTT	CASGPDGGNTEAFF
TRBV5-6	TRBJ2-1	NA	TRBD1	TGTGCCAGTTCCCTTCCCGGGACAGGGTACAATGAGCAGTTCTTC	CASSLPGTGYNEQFF
TRBV4-2	TRBJ2-7	once	TRBD2	TGTGCCAGCAGTTGGGTGCTAGCGGGAGGGGGGGGCTACGAGCAGTACTTC	CASSWVLAGGGGYEQYF
TRBV18	TRBJ1-5	NA	TRBD1	TGTGCCAGCAGTTTGAGGGGGCGCTCTCAGCCCCAGCATTTT	CASSLRGRSQPQHF
TRBV28	TRBJ2-5	few	NA	TGTGCCAGCAGTACCCCGACGGGGGCCCAGTACTTC	CASSTPTGAQYF
TRBV27	TRBJ2-7	NA	NA	TGTGCCAGCAGTTGGATAGGGAGCTCCTACGAGCAGTACTTC	CASSWIGSSYEQYF
TRBV12-2	TRBJ2-2	NA	NA	TGTGCAAGTCGCTTCTATGGGGCAGGACGAGCCGGGGAGCTGTTTTTT	CASRFYGAGRAGELFF
TRBV6-6	TRBJ2-3	NA	NA	TGTGCCAGCAACCTAAAGGGCGGGGAATCCACAGATACGCAGTATTTT	CASNLKGGESTDTQYF